This TCR beta chain comes out of a study of Tregs in tolerant kidney transplant recipients (dated by TCRdb to the late 2010s). For context, the study as a whole: Transplants used related donors with nonmyeloablative bone marrow transplantation; mixed chimerism was transient in the human trials. The study used TCRbeta sequencing to identify donor-specific regulatory T cells before combined kidney and bone marrow transplantation, then tracked those cells after transplant.

Trimming leaves V shorter by 6 bases and J shorter by 3 bases, with the junction holding 10 bases beyond the gene matches. From a lookup of the germline V gene (reference sequence), CDR1 and CDR2 are MNHNY and SVGAGI. The CDR3 starts with the cysteine, ends with the phenylalanine, and has 16 residues. Just CDR3 DNA is preserved here, 48 bases in frame from base 1. For this clone: Its specific antigen is unknown. Base qualities are not provided; no much larger clone lies one nucleotide away.

On the study overall, not on this receptor specifically: Because the PCR primers were changed over time for some patients, nucleotide-level comparison could not be performed across the samples from those patients. In tolerant patients, donor-specific Tregs expanded more than Tregs overall, which suggests antigen-driven rather than nonspecific expansion. Expanding Tregs with activated donor B cells appeared to identify the most biologically relevant and donor-specific TCRbeta repertoire. The study was constrained by small patient numbers, and validation of the findings is required in larger populations and under other immunosuppression protocols. Biological reproducibility was not directly assessed, although technical replication error appeared to be minimal.

For TCRbeta CDR3 sequencing, genomic DNA from the sorted cells was extracted using the QIAGEN DNeasy Blood and Tissue Kit. High-throughput TCRbeta CDR3 sequencing, which included PCR amplification with bias correction and internal controls, was done commercially through immunoSEQ. On the authors' methods: Unique productive TCRbeta sequences were defined by CDR3 nucleotide sequence when primers matched and otherwise by CDR3 amino acid sequence together with Vbeta and Jbeta genes. To correct sorting error, sequences shared between sorted populations at a frequency ratio of 2:1 or less were removed; the rest were assigned to the higher population. A sequence counted as donor-reactive if, in CFSE-low cells, the sequence had a frequency of at least 0.01% and was expanded at least 5-fold compared with unstimulated cells. Repertoire divergence was quantified by Jensen-Shannon divergence using the top 100 TCRbeta sequences ranked by frequency. When a sample had multiple sequencing runs, each run was corrected for sorting error separately and the runs were then pooled. The source is immuneACCESS, and TCRdb retained only in-frame sequences with V and J called. Part of the clones is not carried over; for the studies checked, unresolved V genes explain less than half of this, and the remainder is unexplained. For V, J and clone size, that table is used; D and trimming come from the DNA. The sample data list about 94,000 clones, and under 95% of these were observed just once. Jointly, the top ten make up approximately 0.5% of the sample.

The time point label for this specimen denotes: blood sample drawn before combined kidney and bone marrow transplant. Thawed PBMCs were FACS-sorted into unstimulated Tregs (CD4+CD25+CD127-), CD4+ non-Tregs (CD4+CD25-), CD4 cells and CD8 cells. Patients were several combined kidney and bone marrow transplant recipients from the ITN036ST trial, and only these trial subjects had samples available. Healthy control blood was processed to PBMCs by Ficoll density gradient and cryopreserved, and patient PBMCs were collected before and after transplant. The origin of this receptor is a human donor who received a combined kidney and bone marrow transplant. The sequenced sample was CD4+ T cells from blood, obtained before the transplant. The chain is encoded by TRBV6-6 joined to TRBJ2-2; 7 nucleotides in the junction match TRBD2. The DNA reads TGTGCCAGCAGCGGCCGGGTGGCGGGGGACACCGGGGAGCTGTTTTTT. This is translated as CASSGRVAGDTGELFF.